One sample yielded the 10 T cell receptor beta chains listed below, sequenced in a study of OX40 agonist ivuxolimab in advanced cancers. The repertoire was sequenced with immunoSEQ multiplex PCR; TCRdb's copy has only in-frame clones and lacks some. This repertoire shows tens of thousands of clones, approximately 86% found once; its top ten account for approximately 0.7%. The input for sequencing was CD4+ or CD8+ T cells sorted from blood, taken in a trial of the OX40 agonist ivuxolimab. The receptors derive from an adult with an advanced solid tumor such as melanoma, head and neck, liver or kidney cancer.

This chain joins TRBV9 and TRBJ2-2; D possibly corresponds to TRBD2 (5 bases). The CDR3 runs to 13 residues. V dropped 7 bases and J dropped 4 bases, with 11 bases sitting between them. The V gene's germline CDR1 is SGDLS and CDR2 YYNGEE. The CDR3 here is CASSGMSTGELFF. CDR3 DNA: TGTGCCAGCTCCGGGATGAGCACCGGGGAGCTGTTTTTT.

The chain employs TRBV5-1 and TRBJ2-2; a possible D gene is TRBD2 (5 bases). The V and J ends lost 7 bases and 9 bases respectively, with 19 bases between them. CDR3 length: 14 residues. The germline V gene has CDR1 SGHRS and CDR2 YFSETQ. The DNA for the CDR3 is TGCGCCAGCCACGCGGGCACCACCCACCGGGAGCTGTTTTTT. Translated, it gives CASHAGTTHRELFF.

The chain has TRBV5-1 and TRBJ1-2; D may be TRBD1 (5 bases). Germline CDR1 and CDR2: SGHRS and YFSETQ. Trimming stripped 4 bases from V and 0 bases from J, with 16 bases between. The CDR3 has 16 amino acids. CDR3 region: CASSLAEGLANYGYTF. The CDR3 DNA reads TGCGCCAGCAGCCTAGCTGAGGGACTGGCTAACTATGGCTACACCTTC.

V gene TRBV27 combines with J gene TRBJ2-6, with TRBD1 identical over 11 bases. Germline assignment: CDR1 MNHEY and CDR2 SMNVEV (reference sequence). The CDR3 covers 18 residues. Losses at the gene ends were 10 bases for V and 2 bases for J; bases not matched to a gene: 13. This CDR3 reads CATRRTGGIGAGANVLTF. CDR3 in DNA: TGTGCCACCAGAAGGACAGGGGGCATTGGTGCTGGGGCCAACGTCCTGACTTTC. Using reference TRBV27 and TRBJ2-6 for the parts outside the CDR3, the full variable domain is EAQVTQNPRYLITVTGKKLTVTCSQNMNHEYMSWYRQDPGLGLRQIYYSMNVEVTDKGDVPEGYKVSRKEKRNFPLILESPSPNQTSLYFCATRRTGGIGAGANVLTFGAGSRLTVL.

The rearrangement joins TRBV7-3 to TRBJ2-3; perhaps D is TRBD1 or TRBD2 (5 bases each). Per germline, CDR1 SGHTA and CDR2 FQGTGA. Deletions cut 2 bases from V and 4 bases from J, with 7 bases between. The CDR3 covers 13 residues. CDR3 sequence: CASSLRGADTQYF. The CDR3, as DNA: TGTGCCAGCAGCTTACGAGGGGCAGATACGCAGTATTTT.

The rearrangement links TRBV7-2 to TRBJ1-2; the D gene is possibly TRBD1 (5 bases). Trimming shortened V by 5 bases and J by 8 bases, and 21 bases separated the two germline ends. Germline CDR1 SGHTA, CDR2 FQGNSA. This CDR3 is built from 15 residues. The CDR3 sequence is CASSPTGTPPGGYTF. Written as DNA, the CDR3 is TGTGCCAGCAGCCCAACGGGGACCCCTCCAGGCGGCTACACCTTC. The full variable domain, completed using reference TRBV7-2 and TRBJ1-2, is GAGVSQSPSNKVTEKGKDVELRCDPISGHTALYWYRQSLGQGLEFLIYFQGNSAPDKSGLPSDRFSAERTGGSVSTLTIQRTQQEDSAVYLCASSPTGTPPGGYTFGSGTRLTVV.

V usage is TRBV12-5 and J usage is TRBJ2-5, with 10 positions matching TRBD2. J was trimmed by 4 bases and V by 0 bases; bases with no gene match: 8. The CDR3 runs 17 residues. CDR1 is LGHNT and CDR2 is FRNRAP in the germline V gene. CDR3 bases: TGTGCTAGTGGTTTGGTACTTAGCGGGGGGTTCCCAGAGACCCAGTACTTC. Amino acids: CASGLVLSGGFPETQYF.

The chain employs TRBV5-1 and TRBJ2-7; no clear D gene. Germline V gene sequence: CDR1 SGHRS, CDR2 YFSETQ. The ends were cut back, 0 bases at V and 12 bases at J, with 13 bases in the middle. This CDR3 region has 12 residues. This CDR3 is CASSLGPDRRYF. The CDR3 coding sequence is TGCGCCAGCAGCTTGGGGCCGGACCGGAGGTACTTC.

J is TRBJ1-5 and V is TRBV28; TRBD1 might be the D (6 bases). The germline V and J ends were trimmed by 1 base and 1 base, with 11 bases remaining between them. CDR1 is MDHEN, CDR2 SYDVKM, per germline. This CDR3 region has 16 residues. The CDR3 is CASSLSAGASNQPQHF. The CDR3 coding sequence is TGTGCCAGCAGTTTATCCGCAGGGGCGAGCAATCAGCCCCAGCATTTT.

The rearrangement links TRBV19 to TRBJ1-1; a weak D match, TRBD1 (6 bases). The CDR3 has 14 residues. V was pared by 2 bases and J by 7 bases, with 14 bases between. From germline, CDR1 is LNHDA and CDR2 SQIVND (reference sequence). The CDR3 spells CASSISTGFGEAFF. CDR3 bases: TGTGCCAGTAGTATAAGCACAGGGTTTGGTGAAGCTTTCTTT.